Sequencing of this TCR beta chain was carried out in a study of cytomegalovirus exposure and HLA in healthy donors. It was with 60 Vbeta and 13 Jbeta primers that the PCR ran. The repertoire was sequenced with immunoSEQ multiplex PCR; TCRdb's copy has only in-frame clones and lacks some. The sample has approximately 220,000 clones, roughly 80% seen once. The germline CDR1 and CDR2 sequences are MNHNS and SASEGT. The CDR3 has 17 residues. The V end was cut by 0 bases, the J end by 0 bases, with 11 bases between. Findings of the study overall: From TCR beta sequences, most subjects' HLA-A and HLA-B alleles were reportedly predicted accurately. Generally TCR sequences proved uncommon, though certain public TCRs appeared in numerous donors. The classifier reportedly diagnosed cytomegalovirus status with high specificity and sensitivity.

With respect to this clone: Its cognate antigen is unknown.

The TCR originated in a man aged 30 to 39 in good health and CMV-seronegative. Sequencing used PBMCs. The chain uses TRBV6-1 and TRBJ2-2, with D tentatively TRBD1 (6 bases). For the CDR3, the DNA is TGTGCCAGCAGTGAAGCGTGGGCAGGGGCGAACACCGGGGAGCTGTTTTTT. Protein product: CASSEAWAGANTGELFF.